These 15 T cell receptor beta chains were sequenced from one sample in a study of cytomegalovirus exposure and HLA in healthy donors. The primer mix had 60 Vbeta and 13 Jbeta primers. The assay was immunoSEQ multiplex PCR, and TCRdb's table has in-frame clones only and misses some. This repertoire shows some 98,000 clones, roughly 70% found once; its top ten account for 2% to 2.5%. The sequencing input was PBMCs. The receptor set was obtained from a man over 45 in good health and CMV-seronegative.

The genes are TRBV7-6 and TRBJ2-5, with a weak D call TRBD2 (6 bases). Germline V gene data show CDR1 as SGHVS and CDR2 as FNYEAQ. This CDR3 comprises 17 residues. Trimming pared 2 bases from V and 2 bases from J, leaving 18 bases between. The DNA of the CDR3 is TGTGCCAGCAGCTTATATCCCGGCGGGGCCAAGCAAGAGACCCAGTACTTC. It specifies CASSLYPGGAKQETQYF.

The chain couples TRBV6-6 to TRBJ2-7; D might be TRBD1 (5 bases). The CDR3 sequence is 13 residues long. Germline V CDR1 and CDR2: MNHNY, SVGAGI (reference sequence). Trimming removed 2 bases from V and 4 bases from J, with 9 bases in between. For the CDR3, the DNA is TGTGCCAGCAGTTACCAGGGCGCTTACGAGCAGTACTTC. Its protein product is CASSYQGAYEQYF.

The V and J genes are TRBV6-5 and TRBJ2-3; possibly TRBD1 for D (6 bases). The CDR3 consists of 15 residues. Germline V gene data show CDR1 as MNHEY and CDR2 as SVGAGI. The V end lost 5 bases, the J end lost 0 bases, and 12 bases lay between the germline ends. This CDR3 is CASSRTVTSTDTQYF. The DNA of the CDR3 is TGTGCCAGCAGTAGGACAGTAACTAGCACAGATACGCAGTATTTT.

The chain employs TRBV5-4 and TRBJ2-2, with TRBD1 as a possible D gene (6 bases). Germline assignment: CDR1 SGHNT and CDR2 YYREEE (reference sequence). The CDR3 is 16 residues long. With 4 bases removed from V and 0 bases from J, the gap between germline ends came to 13 bases. CDR3 bases: TGTGCCAGCAGCCCCCGAGGGACATCGAACACCGGGGAGCTGTTTTTT. Its protein is CASSPRGTSNTGELFF. The full variable domain, rest sourced from reference TRBV5-4 and TRBJ2-2, is ETGVTQSPTHLIKTRGQQVTLRCSSQSGHNTVSWYQQALGQGPQFIFQYYREEENGRGNFPPRFSGLQFPNYSSELNVNALELDDSALYLCASSPRGTSNTGELFFGEGSRLTVL.

V is TRBV11-2 and J is TRBJ2-7; 8 bases are shared with TRBD1. After removal of 2 bases from V and 3 bases from J, the junction contained 12 bases not matched to a gene. The CDR3 sequence is 17 residues long. The germline CDR1 and CDR2 sequences are SGHAT and FQNNGV. The CDR3 bases are TGTGCCAGCAGCTTAAGTATAGGACAGGGAGATCTCTACGAGCAGTACTTC. It is translated as CASSLSIGQGDLYEQYF.

The rearrangement uses TRBV14 and TRBJ1-6, with D tentatively TRBD1 (5 bases). CDR1 is SGHDN, CDR2 FVKESK, per germline. The CDR3 contains 17 residues. V was cut by 0 bases and J by 8 bases, with 17 bases left in between. The CDR3 is CASSQDSGLGFHSPLHF. CDR3 in DNA: TGTGCCAGCAGCCAAGATTCGGGACTGGGTTTCCATTCACCCCTCCACTTT.

The V and J genes are TRBV27 and TRBJ2-7; 10 bases are a match to TRBD1. CDR1 MNHEY and CDR2 SMNVEV come from the germline V gene (reference sequence). The CDR3 covers 14 residues. J gave up 5 bases and V 4 bases, and 5 bases lay outside the gene matches. CDR3: CASSYSGTGDEQYF. Here the CDR3 DNA reads TGTGCCAGCAGTTATTCCGGGACAGGGGACGAGCAGTACTTC.

The rearrangement links TRBV5-1 to TRBJ2-7, with a weak D call TRBD1 (5 bases). The CDR3 consists of 15 residues. Germline V gene sequence: CDR1 SGHRS, CDR2 YFSETQ. V was pared by 5 bases and J by 1 base, with 16 bases between. DNA of the CDR3: TGCGCCAGCAGGACAGATCAAACACTTTCCTACGAGCAGTACTTC. Translated: CASRTDQTLSYEQYF.

The J gene is TRBJ1-1, the V gene TRBV2, with D possibly being TRBD1 (5 bases). This CDR3 is 13 amino acids long. V shed 6 bases and J shed 6 bases, with 14 bases lying between them. The V gene's germline CDR1 is SNHLY and CDR2 FYNNEI. The chain's CDR3 is CASRGREVSEAFF. CDR3 sequence (DNA): TGTGCCAGCAGGGGCAGGGAGGTTTCTGAAGCTTTCTTT.

Only one count was recorded for this clone. This rearrangement joins TRBV19 to TRBJ1-2; 9 positions match TRBD1. CDR1 is LNHDA, CDR2 SQIVND, per germline (reference sequence). The junction had 6 bases not matched to a gene; V was cut back by 6 bases and J by 1 base. This CDR3 is built from 15 residues. The CDR3 is CASSATGGYNYGYTF. As DNA, the CDR3 is TGTGCCAGTAGCGCGACAGGGGGTTATAACTATGGCTACACCTTC.

The chain uses TRBV5-6 and TRBJ1-1; D is unresolved. Germline values: CDR1 SGHDT, CDR2 YYEEEE. This CDR3 is built from 13 residues. V was pared by 0 bases and J by 4 bases, with 7 bases between. CDR3 sequence (DNA): TGTGCCAGCAGCTTGGGAGGGTCCACTGAAGCTTTCTTT. Amino acids: CASSLGGSTEAFF. Looking up the rest from reference TRBV5-6 and TRBJ1-1 gives the full variable domain: DAGVTQSPTHLIKTRGQQVTLRCSPKSGHDTVSWYQQALGQGPQFIFQYYEEEERQRGNFPDRFSGHQFPNYSSELNVNALLLGDSALYLCASSLGGSTEAFFGQGTRLTVV.

The chain recombines TRBV27 with TRBJ2-2; TRBD1 or TRBD2 may be the D gene (9 bases each). The CDR3 sequence is 17 residues long. From germline, CDR1 is MNHEY and CDR2 SMNVEV (reference sequence). V lost 6 bases, J lost 4 bases, and 21 bases lay in between. This CDR3 reads CASRTGGMRGGTGELFF. The CDR3 DNA sequence: TGTGCCAGCAGGACAGGGGGAATGCGGGGGGGCACCGGGGAGCTGTTTTTT.

The CDR3, as DNA: TGTGCCAGCAGCCAAGATCTAGCGGGGGGGTATCCTCAAGAGACCCAGTACTTC. Translated, it gives CASSQDLAGGYPQETQYF. This chain joins TRBV4-2 and TRBJ2-5; the match to TRBD2 covers 12 bases. J gave up 2 bases and V 0 bases, and 7 bases lay outside the gene matches. This CDR3 is built from 18 residues. Germline V gene data show CDR1 as LGHNA and CDR2 as YNFKEQ.

This sequence joins TRBV6-1 and TRBJ2-3; possibly TRBD2 for D (5 bases). The CDR3 is 13 residues long. CDR1 is MNHNS, CDR2 SASEGT, per germline. V was shortened by 10 bases and J by 2 bases, with 13 bases between the two germline ends. The CDR3 loop reads CATRTGLTDTQYF. The CDR3, as DNA: TGTGCCACCCGGACTGGCCTCACAGATACGCAGTATTTT.

This clone was seen more than once but under ten times. The CDR3 nucleotides are TGTGCCAGCAGTTACAGAGTGACCGGGGAGCTGTTTTTT. Translating gives CASSYRVTGELFF. The chain couples TRBV6-5 to TRBJ2-2; no firm D call. CDR1 MNHEY and CDR2 SVGAGI come from the germline V gene. The V end was cut by 2 bases, the J end by 5 bases, with 6 bases between. The CDR3 sequence is 13 residues long.